Below are 13 T cell receptor beta chains sequenced from a single sample in a study of molecular identifiers for immune sequencing clone quantification. MiXCR, run by TCRdb on the PCR reads, gives a single entry per CDR3 protein. The data show roughly 65,000 distinct CDR3 sequences, under 20% seen once. Sequencing was performed on naive CD8+ T cells from blood, with Jurkat cell RNA spiked in. Subset specified: FACS-sorted CD8+CD4-CCR7+CD45RA+ naive T cells. The receptor source for this set is a human donor in good health. Some libraries in this study had Jurkat cell RNA spiked in.

In this sample, this clonotype turned up many times. This chain connects TRBV27 to TRBJ2-2; TRBD2 is a possible D gene (6 bases). The CDR3 sequence is 14 residues long. CDR1 is MNHEY, CDR2 SMNVEV, per germline (reference sequence). V lost 5 bases to trimming and J lost 1 base, with 8 bases between them. The CDR3 spells CASSPGLNTGELFF. The CDR3 coding sequence is TGTGCCAGCAGTCCGGGACTGAACACCGGGGAGCTGTTTTTT.

This clonotype was counted at least ten times. V and J are TRBV14 and TRBJ2-1; 7 bases line up with TRBD1. J was trimmed by 0 bases and V by 5 bases; bases with no gene match: 4. The CDR3 totals 15 residues. Germline values: CDR1 SGHDN, CDR2 FVKESK. CDR3 sequence reads: CASSGWDSSYNEQFF. The DNA for the CDR3 is TGTGCCAGCAGCGGCTGGGACAGCTCCTACAATGAGCAGTTCTTC.

This clonotype was seen many times. The chain recombines TRBV25-1 with TRBJ2-1; D remains ambiguous. CDR3 length: 11 residues. V was shortened by 2 bases and J by 12 bases, with 8 bases between the two germline ends. Germline loops: CDR1 MGHDK, CDR2 SYGVNS. CDR3 in DNA: TGTGCCAGCAGTGAAAGTGCAGGGCAGTTCTTC. Translated, it gives CASSESAGQFF.

As to this clonotype: Since no conserved phenylalanine or tryptophan closes the CDR3, a read error is the likely cause. The genes are TRBV5-3 and TRBJ1-1; D unresolved. Being an ORF, TRBV5-3 has a function that is uncertain. The CDR3 has 13 residues. The CDR3 sequence is CASSLDLNTEAFL. CDR3 nucleotide sequence: TGTGCCAGCAGCTTGGATCTGAACACTGAAGCTTTCCTT.

This clonotype was seen many times. This chain connects TRBV27 to TRBJ1-5; 9 bases fit TRBD1. The CDR3 consists of 17 residues. Germline lookup yields CDR1 MNHEY and CDR2 SMNVEV (reference sequence). Trimming at V came to 9 bases and at J to 0 bases, leaving 12 bases not matched to a gene. DNA of the CDR3: TGTGCCAGTTCTCCCGGGACAGGGTTCCCTAGCAATCAGCCCCAGCATTTT. Translating it yields CASSPGTGFPSNQPQHF.

Only a few counts were recorded for this clonotype. The rearrangement joins TRBV11-2 to TRBJ2-7; tentative D call: TRBD2 (5 bases). V lost 4 bases to trimming and J lost 6 bases, with 13 bases between them. CDR1 and CDR2 (germline): SGHAT, FQNNGV. The CDR3 loop spans 13 amino acids. The CDR3 region is CASSSAGLFEQYF. DNA for the CDR3: TGTGCCAGCAGCTCCGCCGGACTTTTCGAGCAGTACTTC.

This clonotype was seen many times. The V call is TRBV25-1, the J call TRBJ2-7; TRBD2 might be the D (5 bases). V was shortened by 2 bases and J by 6 bases, with 11 bases between the two germline ends. There are 13 residues in the CDR3. Germline V lookup: CDR1 MGHDK, CDR2 SYGVNS. The CDR3 sequence: CASSEGGLFEQYF. Written as DNA, the CDR3 is TGTGCCAGCAGTGAAGGCGGGTTGTTCGAGCAGTACTTC.

On this clonotype itself: Given a much more abundant clone one base away, this may be a read error. V and J are TRBV27 and TRBJ2-1; maybe TRBD2 (6 bases). Germline lookup yields CDR1 MNHEY and CDR2 SMNVEV (reference sequence). V lost 6 bases and J 3 bases, leaving 9 bases between the germline ends. This CDR3 has 13 residues. The CDR3 DNA sequence: TGTGCCAGCAGGTGGGACTTCTACAATGAGCAGTTCTTC. Its protein is CASRWDFYNEQFF.

V gene TRBV6-2 or TRBV6-3 combines with J gene TRBJ2-3, with no clear D. Per germline, CDR1 MNHEY and CDR2 SVGEGT. Trimming cost V 2 bases and J 3 bases, with 15 bases left between them. This CDR3 has 16 residues. CDR3 sequence (DNA): TGTGCCAGCAGTTACCCAATTAGTGGTGATACAGATACGCAGTATTTT. It is translated as CASSYPISGDTDTQYF.

This clonotype was seen only a few times. This chain links TRBV20-1 with TRBJ2-1, with D perhaps assigned TRBD1 or TRBD2 (5 bases each). This CDR3 contains 16 residues. Germline CDR1 and CDR2: DFQATT and SNEGSKA (reference sequence). V gave up 4 bases and J gave up 4 bases, with 20 bases separating them. CDR3 DNA sequence: TGCAGTGCTACGGGGCAAGCCCAAGACACGTACAATGAGCAGTTCTTC. Amino acids: CSATGQAQDTYNEQFF.

Details on this clonotype: Being one base from a much bigger clone, this may be a read error. The rearrangement uses TRBV20-1 and TRBJ2-1; a weak D match, TRBD2 (6 bases). The CDR3 length is 14 residues. CDR1 and CDR2 from the germline V gene are DFQATT and SNEGSKA (reference sequence). CDR3 protein: CSARDLREINERFF. As DNA, the CDR3 is TGCAGTGCTAGAGATCTTCGGGAGATCAATGAGCGGTTCTTC.

The chain is built from TRBV20-1 and TRBJ2-7, with 7 bases aligning to TRBD1. Trimming cost V 0 bases and J 3 bases; bases outside gene matches: 11. Germline V gene lookup returns CDR1 DFQATT and CDR2 SNEGSKA (reference sequence). The CDR3 has 16 amino acids. In DNA, the CDR3 is TGCAGTGCTAGAGATCGGAGTCGGGACAGACACTACGAGCAGTACTTC. Translated: CSARDRSRDRHYEQYF.

This clonotype has a handful of counts. Here the CDR3 DNA reads TGTGCCAGCAGCTTAATCTCCCCATCCTACAATGAGCAGTTCTTC. Amino acid sequence: CASSLISPSYNEQFF. The rearrangement uses TRBV5-5 and TRBJ2-1; D is unclear. Trimming pared 2 bases from V and 1 base from J, leaving 10 bases between. Germline CDR1 is SGHKS and CDR2 is YYEKEE (reference sequence). CDR3 length: 15 amino acids.